Presented here are 5 T cell receptor beta chains from one specimen sequenced in a study of a mutant IDH1 vaccine in newly diagnosed glioma. Sequencing used immunoSEQ multiplex PCR; TCRdb keeps in-frame clones, though not all of them. The sample yields about 88,000 clones, about 80% seen once. Time point defined: baseline, week 1 (first vaccination visit). Documented treatment: pre-vaccination baseline after standard-of-care therapy. Material: PBMCs, obtained from a glioma patient treated with radiotherapy, temozolomide or both. The origin of the receptors is a man aged 35 to 55 with glioma. Some clones in this sample may be carry-over from other donors' samples.

V and J are TRBV19 and TRBJ2-6; TRBD1 agrees at 8 bases. The CDR3 has 17 amino acids. Germline CDR1 reads LNHDA; CDR2 reads SQIVND (reference sequence). V gave up 7 bases and J gave up 3 bases; unmatched junction bases: 11. The CDR3 DNA follows: TGTGCCAGTACCGAGGGACAGGTGGGGAGTGGGGCCAACGTCCTGACTTTC. Its protein is CASTEGQVGSGANVLTF.

In this sample, this clone turned up once. The V call is TRBV4-2, the J call TRBJ1-1; perhaps TRBD1 as D (5 bases). Germline V CDR1 and CDR2: LGHNA, YNFKEQ. Trimming pared 0 bases from V and 0 bases from J, leaving 11 bases between. This CDR3 is built from 16 residues. Here the CDR3 reads CASSQDLGHMNTEAFF. CDR3 sequence (DNA): TGTGCCAGCAGCCAAGATCTCGGACACATGAACACTGAAGCTTTCTTT.

The gene calls are TRBV6-5 and TRBJ1-6; D is perhaps TRBD1 (6 bases). The germline V and J ends were trimmed by 0 bases and 7 bases, with 13 bases remaining between them. CDR1 MNHEY and CDR2 SVGAGI come from the germline V gene. The CDR3 totals 16 residues. For the CDR3, the DNA is TGTGCCAGCAGTTACTCGAGGACAGCTGGGAATTCACCCCTCCACTTT. Its protein is CASSYSRTAGNSPLHF.

The chain links TRBV5-1 to TRBJ1-1; D gene uncertain. The V gene's germline CDR1 is SGHRS and CDR2 YFSETQ. The CDR3 consists of 14 residues. Trimming cost V 0 bases and J 3 bases, with 9 bases left between them. In DNA, the CDR3 is TGCGCCAGCAGCTTGGTAGCAGTGGACACTGAAGCTTTCTTT. It is translated as CASSLVAVDTEAFF.

V is TRBV18 and J is TRBJ2-7; 13 positions match TRBD2. Trimming took 3 bases from V and 3 from J; bases not matched to a gene: 5. CDR3 length equals 16 residues. Germline V lookup: CDR1 KGHSH, CDR2 LQKENI. The CDR3 bases are TGTGCCAGCTCACCCCCCGGGACTAGCGGGGTCTACGAGCAGTACTTC. It specifies CASSPPGTSGVYEQYF.